This T cell receptor (beta chain) was found in a study of sequential checkpoint blockade in melanoma. Here immunoSEQ multiplex PCR was the method, and the copy in TCRdb shows in-frame clones only, minus some. The sample includes roughly 2,900 clones, under 60% seen only once; the top ten take 20% to 25%. As for treatment: randomized to nivolumab then ipilimumab (arm A) or the reverse (arm B). V lost 5 bases, J lost 2 bases, and 24 bases lay in between. From germline, CDR1 is SEHNR and CDR2 FQNEAQ (reference sequence). This CDR3 has 18 amino acids. The V and J genes are TRBV7-9 and TRBJ2-5; D is possibly TRBD2 (6 bases). This specimen was CD8+ T cells sorted from blood (inferred from file names), taken from a patient given nivolumab and ipilimumab in sequence. The TCR originated in a human donor with melanoma. The CDR3 DNA follows: TGTGCCAGCAGCCCAAAGGCCGGGACTCTAAGGAGTCAAGAGACCCAGTACTTC. Encoded protein: CASSPKAGTLRSQETQYF. Complete variable domain (other parts from reference TRBV7-9 and TRBJ2-5): DTGVSQNPRHKITKRGQNVTFRCDPISEHNRLYWYRQTLGQGPEFLTYFQNEAQLEKSRLLSDRFSAERPKGSFSTLEIQRTEQGDSAMYLCASSPKAGTLRSQETQYFGPGTRLLVL.